This TCR beta chain was sequenced for a study of identical twins. Findings of the study overall: For zero-insertion analyses, partial confounding could come from invariant MAIT and iNKT cells.

This clonotype was counted only a few times. Its matching antigen is unknown. The donor group consisted entirely of healthy Caucasians. MiXCR was run by TCRdb on the 5' RACE reads, yielding one entry per CDR3 protein. The sample consists of 700,000 to 950,000 distinct CDR3 sequences, approximately 13% of them appearing once. The same data also contributed to another study, on yellow fever vaccine responses in identical twins.

This clonotype originated in a woman between 18 and 29 years old in good health. Sequencing was performed on PBMCs.

CDR3 region: CASNPAVLTNNEQFF. In nucleotides, the CDR3 is TGTGCCAGCAACCCCGCCGTACTAACCAACAATGAGCAGTTCTTC. V and J are TRBV6-2 or TRBV6-3 and TRBJ2-1, with no clear D. Trimming cost V 7 bases and J 5 bases, with 18 bases left between them. The V gene's germline CDR1 is MNHEY and CDR2 SVGEGT. The length of the CDR3 is 15 residues.